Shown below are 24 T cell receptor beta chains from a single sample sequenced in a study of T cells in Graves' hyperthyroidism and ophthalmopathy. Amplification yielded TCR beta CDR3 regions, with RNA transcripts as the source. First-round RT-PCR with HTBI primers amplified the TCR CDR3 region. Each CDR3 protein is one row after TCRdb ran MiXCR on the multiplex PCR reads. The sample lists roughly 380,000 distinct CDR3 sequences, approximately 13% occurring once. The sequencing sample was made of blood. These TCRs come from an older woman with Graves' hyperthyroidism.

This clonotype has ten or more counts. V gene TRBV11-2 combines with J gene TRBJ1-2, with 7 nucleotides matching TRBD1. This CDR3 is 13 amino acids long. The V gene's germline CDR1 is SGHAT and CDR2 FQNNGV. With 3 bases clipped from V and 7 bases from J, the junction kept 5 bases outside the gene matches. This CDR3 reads CASSLRQGSGYTF. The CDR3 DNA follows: TGTGCCAGCAGCTTGCGACAGGGATCTGGCTACACCTTC.

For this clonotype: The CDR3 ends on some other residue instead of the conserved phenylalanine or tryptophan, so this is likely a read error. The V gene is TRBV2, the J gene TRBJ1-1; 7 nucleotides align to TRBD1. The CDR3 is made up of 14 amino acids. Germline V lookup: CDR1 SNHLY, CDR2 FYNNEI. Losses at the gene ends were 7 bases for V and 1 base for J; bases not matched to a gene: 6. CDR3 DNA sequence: TGTGCCAGCACCTGGGACAGCGCGAACACTGAAGCTTTCCTT. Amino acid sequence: CASTWDSANTEAFL.

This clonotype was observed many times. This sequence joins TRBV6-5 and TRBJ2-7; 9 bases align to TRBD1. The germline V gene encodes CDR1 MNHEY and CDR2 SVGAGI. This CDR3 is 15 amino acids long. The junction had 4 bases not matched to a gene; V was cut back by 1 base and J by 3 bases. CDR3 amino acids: CASSYLRDRDYEQYF. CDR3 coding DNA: TGTGCCAGCAGTTACTTGAGGGACAGGGACTACGAGCAGTACTTC.

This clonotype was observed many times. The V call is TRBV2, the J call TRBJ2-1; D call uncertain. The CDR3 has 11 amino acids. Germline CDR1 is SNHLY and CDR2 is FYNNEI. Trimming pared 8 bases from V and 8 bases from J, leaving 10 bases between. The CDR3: CASRGGDEQFF. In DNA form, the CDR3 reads TGTGCCAGCCGCGGCGGCGATGAGCAGTTCTTC. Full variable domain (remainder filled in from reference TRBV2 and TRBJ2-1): EPEVTQTPSHQVTQMGQEVILRCVPISNHLYFYWYRQILGQKVEFLVSFYNNEISEKSEIFDDQFSVERPDGSNFTLKIRSTKLEDSAMYFCASRGGDEQFFGPGTRLTVL.

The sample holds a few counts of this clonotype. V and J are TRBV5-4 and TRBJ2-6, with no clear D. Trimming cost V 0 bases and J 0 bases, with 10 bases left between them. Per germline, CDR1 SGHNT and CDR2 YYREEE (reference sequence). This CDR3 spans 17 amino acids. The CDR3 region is CASSLGPVTSGANVLTF. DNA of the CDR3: TGTGCCAGCAGCTTGGGGCCAGTAACCTCTGGGGCCAACGTCCTGACTTTC.

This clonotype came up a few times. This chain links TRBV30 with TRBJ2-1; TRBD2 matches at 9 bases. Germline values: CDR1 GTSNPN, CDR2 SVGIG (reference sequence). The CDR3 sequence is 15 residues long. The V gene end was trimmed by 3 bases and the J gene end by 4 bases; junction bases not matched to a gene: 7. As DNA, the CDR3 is TGTGCCTGGAGCTGGGGGACTAGCCGGTACAATGAGCAGTTCTTC. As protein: CAWSWGTSRYNEQFF.

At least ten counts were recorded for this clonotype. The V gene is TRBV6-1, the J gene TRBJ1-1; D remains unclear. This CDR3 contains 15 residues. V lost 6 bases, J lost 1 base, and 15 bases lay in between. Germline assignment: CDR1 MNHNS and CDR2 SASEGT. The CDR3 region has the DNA TGTGCCAGCAGGGACCCGAATCGGCAGAACACTGAAGCTTTCTTT. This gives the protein CASRDPNRQNTEAFF.

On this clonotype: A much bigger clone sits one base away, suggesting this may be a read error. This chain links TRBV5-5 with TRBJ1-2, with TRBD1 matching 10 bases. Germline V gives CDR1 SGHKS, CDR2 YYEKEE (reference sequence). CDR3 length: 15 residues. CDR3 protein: CASSQADRGFGGHTF. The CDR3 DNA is TGCGCCAGCAGCCAGGCGGACAGGGGGTTCGGTGGCCACACCTTC. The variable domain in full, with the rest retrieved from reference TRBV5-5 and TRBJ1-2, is DAGVTQSPTHLIKTRGQQVTLRCSPISGHKSVSWYQQVLGQGPQFIFQYYEKEERGRGNFPDRFSARQFPNYSSELNVNALLLGDSALYLCASSQADRGFGGHTFGSGTRLTVV.

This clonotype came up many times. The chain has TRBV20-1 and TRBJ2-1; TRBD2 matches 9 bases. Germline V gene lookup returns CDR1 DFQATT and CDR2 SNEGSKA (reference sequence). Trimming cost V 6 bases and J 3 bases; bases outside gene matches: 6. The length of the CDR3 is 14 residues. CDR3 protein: CSATRSGSYNEQFF. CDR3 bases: TGCAGTGCCACCCGTAGCGGGAGCTACAATGAGCAGTTCTTC.

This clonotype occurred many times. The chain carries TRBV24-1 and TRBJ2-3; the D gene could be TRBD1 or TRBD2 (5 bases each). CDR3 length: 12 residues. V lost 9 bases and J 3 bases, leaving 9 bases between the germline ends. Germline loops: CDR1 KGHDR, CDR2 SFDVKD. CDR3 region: CATRGPTDTQYF. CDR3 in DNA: TGTGCCACCCGGGGCCCGACAGATACGCAGTATTTT.

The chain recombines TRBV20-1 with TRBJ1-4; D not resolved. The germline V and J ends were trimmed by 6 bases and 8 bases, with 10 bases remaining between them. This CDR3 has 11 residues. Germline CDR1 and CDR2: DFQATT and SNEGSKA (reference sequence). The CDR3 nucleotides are TGCAGTGCATGGGTTGAGGAAAAACTGTTTTTT. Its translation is CSAWVEEKLFF.

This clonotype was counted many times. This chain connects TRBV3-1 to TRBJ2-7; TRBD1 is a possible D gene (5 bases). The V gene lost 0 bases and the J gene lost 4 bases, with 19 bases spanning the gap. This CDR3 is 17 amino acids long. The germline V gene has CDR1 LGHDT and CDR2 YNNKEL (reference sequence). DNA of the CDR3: TGTGCCAGCAGCCAAGAGGTCGTATTCAGGGCCGGGTACGAGCAGTACTTC. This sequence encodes CASSQEVVFRAGYEQYF.

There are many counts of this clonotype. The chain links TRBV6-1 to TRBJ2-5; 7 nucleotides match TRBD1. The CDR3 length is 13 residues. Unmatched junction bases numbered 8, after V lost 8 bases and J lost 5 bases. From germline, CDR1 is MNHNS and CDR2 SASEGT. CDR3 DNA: TGTGCCAGCCGTAAGGGACAGAGCGAGACCCAGTACTTC. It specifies CASRKGQSETQYF.

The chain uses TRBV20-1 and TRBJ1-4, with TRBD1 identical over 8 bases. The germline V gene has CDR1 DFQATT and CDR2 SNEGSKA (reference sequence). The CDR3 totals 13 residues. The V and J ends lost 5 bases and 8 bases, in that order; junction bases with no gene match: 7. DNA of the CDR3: TGCAGTGCTGGAGGACAGGGAGACGAAAAACTGTTTTTT. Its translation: CSAGGQGDEKLFF.

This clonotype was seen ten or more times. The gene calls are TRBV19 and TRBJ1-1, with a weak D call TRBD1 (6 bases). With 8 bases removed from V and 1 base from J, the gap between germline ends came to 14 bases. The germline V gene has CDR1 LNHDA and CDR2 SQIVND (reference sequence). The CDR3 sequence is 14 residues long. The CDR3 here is CASSTGYGNTEAFF. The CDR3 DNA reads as TGTGCCAGTTCAACAGGGTACGGGAACACTGAAGCTTTCTTT.

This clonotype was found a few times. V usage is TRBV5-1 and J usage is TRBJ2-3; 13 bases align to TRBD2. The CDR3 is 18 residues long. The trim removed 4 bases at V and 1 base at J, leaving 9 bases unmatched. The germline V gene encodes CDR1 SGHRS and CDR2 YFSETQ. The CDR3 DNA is TGCGCCAGCAGCCCCCTACTAGCGGGGGGGGTCGGCACAGATACGCAGTATTTT. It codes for CASSPLLAGGVGTDTQYF.

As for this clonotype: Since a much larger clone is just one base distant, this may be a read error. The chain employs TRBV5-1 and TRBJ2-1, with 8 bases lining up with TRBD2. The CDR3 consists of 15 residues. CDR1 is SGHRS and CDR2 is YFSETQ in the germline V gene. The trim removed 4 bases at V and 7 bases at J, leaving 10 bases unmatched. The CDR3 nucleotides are TGCGCCAGCAGCCACGGTGCGGGAGGAAGGAATGAGCAGTTCTTC. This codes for CASSHGAGGRNEQFF. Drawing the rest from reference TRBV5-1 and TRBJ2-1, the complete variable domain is KAGVTQTPRYLIKTRGQQVTLSCSPISGHRSVSWYQQTPGQGLQFLFEYFSETQRNKGNFPGRFSGRQFSNSRSEMNVSTLELGDSALYLCASSHGAGGRNEQFFGPGTRLTVL.

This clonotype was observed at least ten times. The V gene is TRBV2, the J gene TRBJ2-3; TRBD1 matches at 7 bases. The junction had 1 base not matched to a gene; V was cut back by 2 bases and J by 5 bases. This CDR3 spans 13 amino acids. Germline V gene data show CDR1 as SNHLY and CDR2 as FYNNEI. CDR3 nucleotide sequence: TGTGCCAGCAGTGAAAGGACAGGAGATACGCAGTATTTT. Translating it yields CASSERTGDTQYF.

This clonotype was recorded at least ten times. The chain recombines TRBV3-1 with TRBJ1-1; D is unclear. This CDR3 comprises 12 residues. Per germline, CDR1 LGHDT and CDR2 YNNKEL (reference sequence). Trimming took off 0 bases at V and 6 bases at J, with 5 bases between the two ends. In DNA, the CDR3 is TGTGCCAGCAGCCAAGAGTGGGCTGAAGCTTTCTTT. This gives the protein CASSQEWAEAFF.

The CDR3 coding sequence is TGTGCCAGCGGGATGGGGGGGGCCCACGAGCAGTACTTC. It is translated as CASGMGGAHEQYF. V gene TRBV25-1 combines with J gene TRBJ2-7; weak D call: TRBD2 (7 bases). Trimming left V 8 bases short and J 5 bases short, with 16 bases between. Per the germline V gene, CDR1 is MGHDK and CDR2 is SYGVNS. CDR3 length: 13 amino acids.

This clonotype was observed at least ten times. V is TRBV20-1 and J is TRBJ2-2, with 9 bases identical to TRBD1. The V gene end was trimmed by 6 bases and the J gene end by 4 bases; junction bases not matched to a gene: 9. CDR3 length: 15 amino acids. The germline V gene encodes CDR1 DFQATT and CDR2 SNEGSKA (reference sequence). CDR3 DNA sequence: TGCAGTGCGATAAACCCGGGACAGGGCACCGGGGAGCTGTTTTTT. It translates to CSAINPGQGTGELFF.

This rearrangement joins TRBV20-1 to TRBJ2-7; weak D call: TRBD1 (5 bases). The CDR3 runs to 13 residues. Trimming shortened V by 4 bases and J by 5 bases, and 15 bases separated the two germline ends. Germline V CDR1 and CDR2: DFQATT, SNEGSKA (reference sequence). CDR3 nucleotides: TGCAGTGCTAATAAGGGGAACCTCAACGAGCAGTACTTC. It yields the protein CSANKGNLNEQYF.

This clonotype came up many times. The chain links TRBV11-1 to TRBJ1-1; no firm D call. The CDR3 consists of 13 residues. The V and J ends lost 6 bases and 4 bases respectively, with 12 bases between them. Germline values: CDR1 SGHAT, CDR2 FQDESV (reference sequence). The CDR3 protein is CASRSVGGTEAFF. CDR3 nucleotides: TGTGCCAGCAGATCTGTGGGTGGCACTGAAGCTTTCTTT. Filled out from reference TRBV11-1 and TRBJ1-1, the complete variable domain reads EAEVAQSPRYKITEKSQAVAFWCDPISGHATLYWYRQILGQGPELLVQFQDESVVDDSQLPKDRFSAERLKGVDSTLKIQPAELGDSAMYLCASRSVGGTEAFFGQGTRLTVV.

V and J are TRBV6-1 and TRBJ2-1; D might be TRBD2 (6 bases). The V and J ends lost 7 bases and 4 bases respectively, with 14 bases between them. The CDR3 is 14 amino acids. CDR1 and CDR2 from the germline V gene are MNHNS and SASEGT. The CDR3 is CASKYLALYNEQFF. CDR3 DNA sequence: TGTGCCAGCAAATATCTAGCGTTGTACAATGAGCAGTTCTTC.